These T cell receptor beta chains were read from a single sample in a study of T-cell memory formation after mild COVID-19. TCRdb called the 5' RACE reads again in MiXCR, with one record for every CDR3 protein. The sample yields under 550,000 distinct CDR3 sequences, approximately 18% seen once. The material sequenced was PBMCs or a T cell subset sorted from them (not recorded which). The source is an adult woman who had mild COVID-19 (a few samples of this study predate the infection). Cell type and time point are not known. Both conserved end residues are part of each CDR3. The D gene is left open where the match is weak. Only some rows state a clone size, as once, few, many or a class for expanded clones.

cdr3_aa cdr3_nt j_call clone_size d_call v_call
CASSPGLAGGDTQYF TGTGCCAGCAGCCCGGGACTAGCGGGAGGAGATACGCAGTATTTT TRBJ2-3 few TRBD2 TRBV4-2
CASHRGATDTQYF TGTGCCAGCCACCGAGGGGCCACAGATACGCAGTATTTT TRBJ2-3 few NA TRBV7-9
CASSLGPSSTEAFF TGTGCCAGCAGCCTCGGACCGAGCAGCACTGAAGCTTTCTTT TRBJ1-1 few NA TRBV7-9
CASSLDRVYEQYF TGTGCCAGCAGCCTCGACAGGGTCTACGAGCAGTACTTC TRBJ2-7 many TRBD1 TRBV7-8
CASSPPPFLRTGEVKNTEAFF TGTGCCAGCAGTCCACCACCCTTCTTAAGGACAGGGGAAGTCAAGAACACTGAAGCTTTCTTT TRBJ1-1 NA TRBD1 TRBV12-3/TRBV12-4
CASSYQGSNSYEQYF TGTGCCAGCAGTTATCAGGGTAGCAACTCCTACGAGCAGTACTTC TRBJ2-7 many NA TRBV6-2/TRBV6-3
CASSSPEGAGGYTF TGCGCCAGCAGCTCCCCCGAGGGGGCAGGTGGCTACACCTTC TRBJ1-2 NA TRBD1 TRBV5-1
CASSISGSTDTQYF TGTGCCAGCAGCATTAGCGGTTCCACAGATACGCAGTATTTT TRBJ2-3 NA NA TRBV7-2
CASSLRGGISSYNEQFF TGTGCCAGCAGCTTAAGGGGGGGCATAAGCTCCTACAATGAGCAGTTCTTC TRBJ2-1 NA NA TRBV7-3
CASSYDRADEKLFF TGTGCCAGCAGTTACGACAGGGCCGATGAAAAACTGTTTTTT TRBJ1-4 many TRBD1 TRBV6-6
CASSGGTGGSTDTQYF TGCGCCAGCAGCGGAGGGACAGGCGGCAGCACAGATACGCAGTATTTT TRBJ2-3 few TRBD1 TRBV5-1
CATSGTVWHEQFF TGTGCCACCAGTGGGACAGTATGGCATGAGCAGTTCTTC TRBJ2-1 few NA TRBV24-1
CASSQRGEGTGELFF TGCGCCAGCAGCCAACGGGGCGAGGGAACCGGGGAGCTGTTTTTT TRBJ2-2 many NA TRBV4-1
CSARDRERAPDIFFFEQFF TGCAGTGCTAGAGATCGAGAGCGGGCGCCGGATATTTTTTTCTTCGAGCAGTTCTTC TRBJ2-1 NA NA TRBV20-1
CATSDGPPQHNVQYF TGTGCCACCAGTGATGGCCCCCCGCAGCACAATGTTCAGTACTTC TRBJ2-4 few NA TRBV24-1
CASSLSGTGVGYTF TGTGCCAGCAGTTTATCCGGGACAGGGGTAGGCTACACCTTC TRBJ1-2 few TRBD1 TRBV12-3/TRBV12-4
CASSQVLAGPGELFF TGTGCCAGCAGCCAAGTACTAGCGGGACCCGGGGAGCTGTTTTTT TRBJ2-2 NA TRBD2 TRBV4-2
CASSDRQRGNQPQHF TGTGCCAGCAGTGACCGACAGAGGGGCAATCAGCCCCAGCATTTT TRBJ1-5 NA NA TRBV12-3/TRBV12-4
CATSDHPGGDTYGYTF TGTGCCACCAGTGACCACCCAGGAGGGGATACCTATGGCTACACCTTC TRBJ1-2 NA NA TRBV24-1
CASSTRTQNTEAFF TGTGCCAGCAGCACCCGGACACAGAACACTGAAGCTTTCTTT TRBJ1-1 NA NA TRBV7-2
CSAPRLAGDNEQFF TGCAGTGCTCCCCGACTAGCGGGTGACAATGAGCAGTTCTTC TRBJ2-1 few TRBD2 TRBV20-1
CASSSGAPRGGYTF TGTGCCAGCAGTTCCGGGGCCCCACGGGGTGGCTACACCTTC TRBJ1-2 NA NA TRBV12-3/TRBV12-4
CASSGGQSNYGYTF TGCGCCAGCAGCGGGGGCCAGTCTAACTATGGCTACACCTTC TRBJ1-2 few NA TRBV4-3
CASSLGQGRRAEAFF TGTGCCAGCAGCTTAGGACAGGGGAGAAGGGCTGAAGCTTTCTTT TRBJ1-1 few TRBD1 TRBV13
CASSPERLAKNIQYF TGTGCCAGCAGCCCCGAGCGTTTAGCCAAAAACATTCAGTACTTC TRBJ2-4 once NA TRBV27
CASSSGDTLSYEQYF TGCGCCAGCAGCTCTGGGGACACTCTCTCCTACGAGCAGTACTTC TRBJ2-7 few NA TRBV5-1
CATNRGTGNQPQHF TGTGCCACTAACAGGGGGACCGGCAATCAGCCCCAGCATTTT TRBJ1-5 NA TRBD1 TRBV15
CASSLVSGTIEAFF TGTGCCAGCAGCCTCGTCTCCGGGACAATTGAAGCTTTCTTT TRBJ1-1 many NA TRBV7-9
CASSLRDHKDTQYF TGTGCCAGCAGCTTAAGGGACCATAAAGATACGCAGTATTTT TRBJ2-3 NA NA TRBV7-3
CASSPRGYEQYF TGTGCCAGCAGTCCTCGAGGATACGAGCAGTACTTC TRBJ2-7 many NA TRBV7-9
CSARGPYNEQFF TGCAGTGCTAGGGGACCTTACAATGAGCAGTTCTTC TRBJ2-1 NA NA TRBV20-1
CASSLAAEGVYEQYF TGTGCCAGCAGCTTAGCTGCGGAGGGGGTCTACGAGCAGTACTTC TRBJ2-7 NA NA TRBV7-2
CASSPDRDLNYGYTF TGTGCCAGCAGCCCGGACAGAGACCTTAACTATGGCTACACCTTC TRBJ1-2 few NA TRBV7-2
CASRGPGTAFYSNQPQHF TGTGCCAGCAGGGGTCCAGGGACAGCCTTCTATAGCAATCAGCCCCAGCATTTT TRBJ1-5 few TRBD1 TRBV27
CASRDTGLYEQYF TGTGCCAGCAGGGACACAGGACTCTACGAGCAGTACTTC TRBJ2-7 many NA TRBV6-2/TRBV6-3
CASSYPIDREGEMNTEAFF TGTGCCAGCAGTTACCCGATCGACAGGGAGGGGGAGATGAACACTGAAGCTTTCTTT TRBJ1-1 NA TRBD1 TRBV6-6
CASSSGPRGQGAFYEQYF TGTGCCAGCTCATCAGGACCCCGCGGACAGGGGGCTTTCTACGAGCAGTACTTC TRBJ2-7 few TRBD1 TRBV18
CAWSKQGGFGTDTQYF TGTGCCTGGAGCAAACAGGGGGGGTTCGGCACAGATACGCAGTATTTT TRBJ2-3 NA NA TRBV30
CASSLDRANTGELFF TGTGCCAGCAGCCTCGACAGGGCCAACACCGGGGAGCTGTTTTTT TRBJ2-2 many TRBD1 TRBV7-2
CASSEAVLAGGQETQYF TGTGCCAGCAGTGAAGCAGTGCTAGCGGGGGGGCAAGAGACCCAGTACTTC TRBJ2-5 few TRBD2 TRBV2
CASSLGGLEDTQYF TGCGCCAGCAGCTTGGGGGGTTTGGAGGATACGCAGTATTTT TRBJ2-3 NA NA TRBV5-1